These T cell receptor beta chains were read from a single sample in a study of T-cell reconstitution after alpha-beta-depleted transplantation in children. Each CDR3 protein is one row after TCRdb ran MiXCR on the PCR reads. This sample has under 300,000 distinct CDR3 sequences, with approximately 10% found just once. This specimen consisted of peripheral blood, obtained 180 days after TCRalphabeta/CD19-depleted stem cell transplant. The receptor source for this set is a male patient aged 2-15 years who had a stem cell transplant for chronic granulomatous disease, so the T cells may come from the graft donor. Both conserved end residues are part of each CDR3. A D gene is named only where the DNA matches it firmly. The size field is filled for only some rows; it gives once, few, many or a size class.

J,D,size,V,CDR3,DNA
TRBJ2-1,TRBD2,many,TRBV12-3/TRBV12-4,CASSLGAGGPYEQFF,TGTGCCAGCAGTTTAGGGGCGGGGGGGCCCTATGAGCAGTTCTTC
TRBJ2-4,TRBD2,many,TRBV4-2,CASSQGSGRGNIQYF,TGTGCCAGCAGCCAAGGGAGCGGGAGGGGAAACATTCAGTACTTC
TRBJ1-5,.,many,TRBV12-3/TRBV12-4,CASSLLESQPQHF,TGTGCCAGCAGTTTATTAGAGAGTCAGCCCCAGCATTTT
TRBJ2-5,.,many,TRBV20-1,CSARSGGTQYF,TGCAGTGCCCGCTCGGGCGGGACCCAGTACTTC
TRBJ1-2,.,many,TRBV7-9,CASSSGGSNYGYTF,TGTGCCAGCAGCTCGGGGGGGTCTAACTATGGCTACACCTTC
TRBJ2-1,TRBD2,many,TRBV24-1,CATSGGIAGEDEQFF,TGTGCCACCAGTGGCGGAATAGCGGGAGAGGATGAGCAGTTCTTC
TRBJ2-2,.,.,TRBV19,CASSIENTLPPVTGELFF,TGTGCCAGTAGTATAGAAAACACCTTACCCCCGGTCACCGGGGAGCTGTTTTTT
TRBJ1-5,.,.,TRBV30,CVWSDGGNQPQHF,TGTGTCTGGAGTGATGGGGGCAATCAGCCCCAGCATTTT
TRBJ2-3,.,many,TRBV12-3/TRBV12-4,CASTSFTDTQYF,TGTGCCAGCACCTCATTCACAGATACGCAGTATTTT
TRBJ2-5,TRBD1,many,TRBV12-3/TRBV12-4,CASTQTGSHWETQYF,TGTGCCAGCACCCAGACAGGGAGCCATTGGGAGACCCAGTACTTC
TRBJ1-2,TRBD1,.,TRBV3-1,CASSPTGVGFDGYTF,TGTGCCAGCAGCCCGACAGGGGTCGGTTTTGATGGCTACACCTTC
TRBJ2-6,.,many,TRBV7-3,CASSPRQGSGANVLTF,TGTGCCAGCAGCCCCCGGCAGGGTTCTGGGGCCAACGTCCTGACTTTC
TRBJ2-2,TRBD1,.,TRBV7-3,CASSLTQGQFAGELFF,TGTGCCAGCAGCCTAACACAGGGGCAGTTCGCCGGGGAGCTGTTTTTT
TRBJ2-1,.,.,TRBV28,CASSLYGQTPFF,TGTGCCAGCAGTTTGTACGGACAGACCCCGTTCTTC
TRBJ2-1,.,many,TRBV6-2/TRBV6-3,CASSYLGRINEQFF,TGTGCCAGCAGTTACCTGGGACGGATCAATGAGCAGTTCTTC
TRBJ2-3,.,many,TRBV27,CASSFRTAADTQYF,TGTGCCAGCAGTTTTCGGACAGCAGCGGATACGCAGTATTTT
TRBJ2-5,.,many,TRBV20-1,CSAVQGGEETQYF,TGCAGTGCTGTACAGGGGGGGGAAGAGACCCAGTACTTC
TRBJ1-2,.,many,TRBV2,CASTDGQSYGYTF,TGTGCCAGCACCGACGGACAGAGCTATGGCTACACCTTC